These 12 T cell receptor beta chains share one sample of origin, sequenced in a study of blood T cell repertoires in COVID-19. TCRdb's table, derived via immunoSEQ multiplex PCR, lists solely in-frame clones and lacks some. The table shows some 130,000 clones, with more than 75% occurring only once. What was sequenced was peripheral blood. Receptors were obtained from a man aged 50-59 years with active COVID-19.

The chain joins TRBV7-9 to TRBJ2-7; maybe TRBD1 (6 bases). Germline assignment: CDR1 SEHNR and CDR2 FQNEAQ (reference sequence). There are 12 residues in the CDR3. The ends were cut back, 4 bases at V and 4 bases at J, with 8 bases in the middle. This chain's CDR3 is CASSSQGYEQYV. The CDR3 nucleotides read TGTGCCAGCAGCTCCCAGGGGTACGAGCAGTACGTC.

The gene calls are TRBV3-1 (or the pseudogene TRBV3-2) and TRBJ2-7; D is undetermined. V dropped 4 bases and J dropped 3 bases, with 10 bases sitting between them. Germline V gene data show CDR1 as LGHDT and CDR2 as YNNKEL (reference sequence). The CDR3 is made up of 13 amino acids. The CDR3 loop reads CASSLTSNYEQYF. The CDR3 DNA sequence: TGTGCCAGCAGCCTTACAAGTAACTACGAGCAGTACTTC.

The CDR3 loop reads CASSLAAGGYTF. In DNA form, the CDR3 reads TGTGCCAGCAGCTTAGCGGCGGGCGGCTACACCTTC. This chain connects TRBV7-2 to TRBJ1-2; D remains ambiguous. Per germline, CDR1 SGHTA and CDR2 FQGNSA. Between the trimmed V and J ends, which lost 0 bases and 8 bases, there was a span of 7 bases. The CDR3 extends over 12 amino acids.

This clone occurred a few times. The V and J genes are TRBV7-9 and TRBJ1-2, with D possibly matching TRBD1 (5 bases). The V end was cut by 5 bases, the J end by 3 bases, with 16 bases between. The germline V gene has CDR1 SEHNR and CDR2 FQNEAQ (reference sequence). This CDR3 is built from 15 residues. In DNA, the CDR3 is TGTGCCAGCAGCCATAGCGGGGACTGGGACTATGGCTACACCTTC. This codes for CASSHSGDWDYGYTF.

CDR3 sequence (DNA): TGTGCCAGCAGTGAGGGACTATACAATGAGCAGTTCTTC. Translating gives CASSEGLYNEQFF. The chain joins TRBV6-1 to TRBJ2-1; TRBD2 matches at 7 bases. Per germline, CDR1 MNHNS and CDR2 SASEGT. Trimming at V came to 3 bases and at J to 4 bases, leaving 0 bases not matched to a gene. The CDR3 has 13 residues.

The chain couples TRBV10-2 to TRBJ2-3, with D possibly matching TRBD1 (5 bases). V was trimmed by 6 bases and J by 1 base, leaving 17 bases between them. The CDR3 spans 16 residues. Looked up from germline, CDR1 is WSHSY and CDR2 is SAAADI. The CDR3 nucleotides are TGCGCCAGCAGGGACATGAAGACAGCTCGCACAGATACGCAGTATTTT. Protein sequence: CASRDMKTARTDTQYF.

A note on this clone: Other DNA sequences within the sample encode an identical CDR3. The rearrangement uses TRBV24-1 and TRBJ2-1; tentative D call: TRBD2 (5 bases). Germline V gene data show CDR1 as KGHDR and CDR2 as SFDVKD. Trimming took off 5 bases at V and 0 bases at J, with 7 bases between the two ends. CDR3 length equals 14 residues. CDR3 region: CATSGRDSYNEQFF. The CDR3 DNA sequence: TGTGCCACCAGTGGACGGGACTCCTACAATGAGCAGTTCTTC.

V is TRBV5-1 and J is TRBJ2-1, with 10 nucleotides matching TRBD1. The trim removed 1 base at V and 8 bases at J, leaving 6 bases unmatched. From germline, CDR1 is SGHRS and CDR2 YFSETQ. This CDR3 spans 15 amino acids. CDR3 nucleotides: TGCGCCAGCAGCTTGAGGACAGGGGGGGTGGATGAGCAGTTCTTC. Translation: CASSLRTGGVDEQFF.

The chain joins TRBV4-1 to TRBJ2-7; TRBD2 aligns across 14 bases. V was clipped by 0 bases and J by 4 bases; unmatched bases: 8. CDR3 length equals 18 residues. Looked up from germline, CDR1 is MGHRA and CDR2 is YSYEKL. CDR3 DNA sequence: TGCGCCAGCAGCCAAGAATGGACTAGCGGGGGGTTCGGGTACGAGCAGTACTTC. Encoded protein: CASSQEWTSGGFGYEQYF.

In DNA, the CDR3 is TGCGCCAGCAGCTTGGACAGGGGGTATGAAGGCTACACCTTC. Translation: CASSLDRGYEGYTF. The chain employs TRBV5-1 and TRBJ1-2, with 8 nucleotides matching TRBD1. CDR1 and CDR2 (germline): SGHRS, YFSETQ. This CDR3 region has 14 residues. The junction had 6 bases not matched to a gene; V was cut back by 0 bases and J by 8 bases.

This clone came up once. This chain links TRBV2 with TRBJ1-5, with TRBD1 matching over 11 bases. The germline V gene has CDR1 SNHLY and CDR2 FYNNEI. There are 16 residues in the CDR3. Trimming cost V 6 bases and J 0 bases; bases outside gene matches: 4. The CDR3, as DNA: TGTGCCAGCAGGGGACAGGGGGGTCATAGCAATCAGCCCCAGCATTTT. It is translated as CASRGQGGHSNQPQHF.

The rearrangement joins TRBV2 to TRBJ1-2, with TRBD1 as a possible D gene (6 bases). V dropped 6 bases and J dropped 8 bases, with 19 bases sitting between them. Looked up from germline, CDR1 is SNHLY and CDR2 is FYNNEI. The CDR3 is 14 amino acids. The CDR3 DNA follows: TGTGCCAGCAGCCTTAGGGGCAGGGGCGAAGGCTACACCTTC. Its translation is CASSLRGRGEGYTF.